The entry that follows covers one T cell receptor beta chain sequence. Cohorts were determined from participant-reported clinical history. Cohort 3 donors counted as recovered after two negative PCRs, clearance, or resolved symptoms. Using immunoSEQ multiplex PCR, the repertoire was profiled, and TCRdb retains in-frame clones only, with some absent. The sample has over 400,000 clones; about nine tenths are singletons. This sample is drawn from a study of blood T cell repertoires in COVID-19. Overall study: PBMCs, B-cell-depleted T cells, or T cells provided the cDNA or gDNA that made up the material.

This CDR3 is 16 amino acids long. Germline trimming cut 2 bases from V and 4 bases from J; bases unmatched to any gene: 3. Germline-derived CDR1 and CDR2 are SGHTA and FQGNSA. The clonotype originates from a woman aged 55-70 years who had recovered from COVID-19. J is TRBJ1-4 and V is TRBV7-2; 11 bases line up with TRBD1. The sample comprised PBMCs or T cells enriched from blood (not recorded which). CDR3 region: CASSLHGTGGNEKLFF. CDR3 DNA sequence: TGTGCCAGCAGCTTACACGGGACAGGGGGTAATGAAAAACTGTTTTTT.